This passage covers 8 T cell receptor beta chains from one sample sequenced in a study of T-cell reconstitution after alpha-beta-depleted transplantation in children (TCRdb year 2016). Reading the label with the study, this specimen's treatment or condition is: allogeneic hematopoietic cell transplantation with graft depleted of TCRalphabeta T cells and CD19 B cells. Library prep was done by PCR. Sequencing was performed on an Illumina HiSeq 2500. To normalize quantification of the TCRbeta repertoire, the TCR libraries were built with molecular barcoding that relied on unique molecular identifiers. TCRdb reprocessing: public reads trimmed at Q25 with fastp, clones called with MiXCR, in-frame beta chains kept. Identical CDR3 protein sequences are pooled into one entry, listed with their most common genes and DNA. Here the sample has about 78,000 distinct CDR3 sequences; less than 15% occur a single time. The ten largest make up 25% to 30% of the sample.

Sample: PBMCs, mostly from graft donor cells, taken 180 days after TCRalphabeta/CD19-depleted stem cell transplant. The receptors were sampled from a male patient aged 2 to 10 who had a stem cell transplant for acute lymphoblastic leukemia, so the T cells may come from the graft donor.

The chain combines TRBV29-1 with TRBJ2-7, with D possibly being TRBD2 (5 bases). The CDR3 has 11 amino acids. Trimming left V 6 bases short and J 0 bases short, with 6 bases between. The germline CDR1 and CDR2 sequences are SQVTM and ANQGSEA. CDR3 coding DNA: TGCAGCGTCCGGGACTCCTACGAGCAGTACTTC. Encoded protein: CSVRDSYEQYF.

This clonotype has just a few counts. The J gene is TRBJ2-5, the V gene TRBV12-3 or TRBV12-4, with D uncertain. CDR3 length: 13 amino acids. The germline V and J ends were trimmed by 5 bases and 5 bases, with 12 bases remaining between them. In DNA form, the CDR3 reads TGTGCCAGCAGTCGGACCCGCGGTGAGACCCAGTACTTC. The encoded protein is CASSRTRGETQYF.

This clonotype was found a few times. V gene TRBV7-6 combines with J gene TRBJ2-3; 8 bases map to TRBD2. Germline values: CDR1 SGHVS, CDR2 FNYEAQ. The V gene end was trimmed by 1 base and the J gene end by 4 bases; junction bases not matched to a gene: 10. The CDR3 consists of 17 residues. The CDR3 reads CASSLVPPRGGPDTQYF. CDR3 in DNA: TGTGCCAGCAGCTTAGTTCCTCCACGGGGGGGGCCAGATACGCAGTATTTT.

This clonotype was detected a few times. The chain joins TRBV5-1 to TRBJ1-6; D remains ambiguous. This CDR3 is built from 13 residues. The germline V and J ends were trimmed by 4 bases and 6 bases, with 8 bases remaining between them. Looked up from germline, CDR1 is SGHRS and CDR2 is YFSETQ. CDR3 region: CASSPASNSPLHF. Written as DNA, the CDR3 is TGCGCCAGCAGCCCCGCGAGTAATTCACCCCTCCACTTT.

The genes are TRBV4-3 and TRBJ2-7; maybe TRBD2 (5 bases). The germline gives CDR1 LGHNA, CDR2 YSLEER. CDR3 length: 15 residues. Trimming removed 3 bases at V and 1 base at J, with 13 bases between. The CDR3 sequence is CASSQPGLESYEQYF. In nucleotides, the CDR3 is TGCGCCAGCAGCCAGCCCGGACTTGAATCCTACGAGCAGTACTTC.

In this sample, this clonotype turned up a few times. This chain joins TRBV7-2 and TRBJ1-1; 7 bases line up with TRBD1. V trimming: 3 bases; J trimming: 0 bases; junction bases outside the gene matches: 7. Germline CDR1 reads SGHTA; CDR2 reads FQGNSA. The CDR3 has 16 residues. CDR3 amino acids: CASSFLPGGLNTEAFF. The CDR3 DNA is TGTGCCAGCAGCTTTCTCCCAGGGGGACTGAACACTGAAGCTTTCTTT.

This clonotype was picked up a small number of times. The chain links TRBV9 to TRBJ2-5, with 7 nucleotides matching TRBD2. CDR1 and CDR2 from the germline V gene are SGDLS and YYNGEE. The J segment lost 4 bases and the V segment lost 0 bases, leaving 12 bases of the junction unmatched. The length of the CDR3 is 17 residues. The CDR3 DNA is TGTGCCAGCAGCGTAGCCCCCCATGGAAGCGGGACAGAGACCCAGTACTTC. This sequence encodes CASSVAPHGSGTETQYF.

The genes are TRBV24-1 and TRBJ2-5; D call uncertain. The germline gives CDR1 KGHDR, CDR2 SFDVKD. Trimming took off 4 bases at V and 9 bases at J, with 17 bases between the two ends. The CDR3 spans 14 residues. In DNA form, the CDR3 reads TGTGCCACCAGTGAATCGGACCCCTCCCGAGCCCAGTACTTC. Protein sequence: CATSESDPSRAQYF.